Below are 23 T cell receptor beta chains sequenced from a single sample in a study of T cells after yellow fever vaccination. TCRdb re-called the 5' RACE reads with MiXCR, one entry per CDR3 protein. The table lists around 340,000 distinct CDR3 sequences, about 9.5% of them singletons. The source material was PBMCs, sampled on the day of the first yellow fever vaccination. These receptors came from a man between 18 and 29 years old who received the YFV17D yellow fever vaccine.

This clonotype occurred a few times. The gene calls are TRBV11-2 and TRBJ1-3, with a weak D call TRBD1 (5 bases). There are 16 residues in the CDR3. CDR1 is SGHAT and CDR2 is FQNNGV in the germline V gene. The germline V and J ends were trimmed by 5 bases and 3 bases, with 17 bases remaining between them. DNA of the CDR3: TGTGCCAGCAGCCCAATCCGGGGCGCGGGTGGAAACACCATATATTTT. It is translated as CASSPIRGAGGNTIYF.

This clonotype was counted between two and nine times. V usage is TRBV7-2 and J usage is TRBJ1-1, with 8 bases that match TRBD1. After removal of 3 bases from V and 8 bases from J, the junction contained 8 bases not matched to a gene. The CDR3 length is 14 residues. Germline V gene sequence: CDR1 SGHTA, CDR2 FQGNSA. CDR3 bases: TGTGCCAGCAGCTTGGCCGGGACAGGTAACGAAGCTTTCTTT. It specifies CASSLAGTGNEAFF.

The chain joins TRBV11-1 to TRBJ2-1, with 10 bases identical to TRBD1. The length of the CDR3 is 15 residues. V shed 5 bases and J 8 bases; nucleotides not matched to a gene: 9. CDR1 and CDR2 (germline): SGHAT, FQDESV (reference sequence). The CDR3 bases are TGTGCCAGCAGCACCCGGGACAGGGGCTTTGATGAGCAGTTCTTC. It is translated as CASSTRDRGFDEQFF.

This clonotype was seen ten or more times. The V call is TRBV4-3, the J call TRBJ1-4, with TRBD1 as a possible D gene (6 bases). The CDR3 spans 15 residues. The germline V and J ends were trimmed by 4 bases and 8 bases, with 17 bases remaining between them. The germline V gene has CDR1 LGHNA and CDR2 YSLEER. The CDR3 coding sequence is TGCGCCAGCAGCCGTACCGGGACATCGGGGGAAAAACTGTTTTTT. Translating it yields CASSRTGTSGEKLFF.

The J gene is TRBJ2-3, the V gene TRBV28; the D gene could be TRBD1 or TRBD2 (5 bases each). This CDR3 comprises 15 residues. Germline assignment: CDR1 MDHEN and CDR2 SYDVKM. The germline V and J ends were trimmed by 4 bases and 4 bases, with 15 bases remaining between them. The CDR3 sequence is CASSSGTAAADTQYF. The CDR3 region has the DNA TGTGCCAGCAGTTCCGGGACCGCCGCGGCAGATACGCAGTATTTT.

The sample holds many counts of this clonotype. This chain connects TRBV23-1 to TRBJ2-5; 7 bases fit TRBD1. TRBV23-1 is classed as an ORF, of uncertain function. This CDR3 comprises 16 residues. V trimming: 0 bases; J trimming: 3 bases; junction bases outside the gene matches: 7. CDR3 region: CASSQSGLDREETQYF. In DNA form, the CDR3 reads TGCGCCAGCAGTCAATCGGGGCTAGACAGGGAAGAGACCCAGTACTTC.

The sample holds many counts of this clonotype. This sequence joins TRBV12-3 or TRBV12-4 and TRBJ2-7, with no clear D. The CDR3 totals 12 residues. V lost 3 bases, J lost 1 base, and 4 bases lay in between. In nucleotides, the CDR3 is TGTGCCAGCAGTTTTTGGTCCTACGAGCAGTACTTC. Translated: CASSFWSYEQYF.

This clonotype has a handful of counts. V is TRBV2 and J is TRBJ1-4, with D hard to call. Germline values: CDR1 SNHLY, CDR2 FYNNEI. V gave up 5 bases and J gave up 3 bases, with 4 bases separating them. There are 12 residues in the CDR3. CDR3 loop: CASSRANEKLFF. The CDR3 DNA is TGTGCCAGCAGTCGCGCTAATGAAAAACTGTTTTTT.

This chain links TRBV20-1 with TRBJ2-1; D is unclear. The ends were cut back, 3 bases at V and 0 bases at J, with 9 bases in the middle. CDR3 length equals 14 residues. From germline, CDR1 is DFQATT and CDR2 SNEGSKA (reference sequence). CDR3 coding DNA: TGCAGTGCTAGCGGGCTGGACTCCTACAATGAGCAGTTCTTC. It is translated as CSASGLDSYNEQFF.

This clonotype has only a few counts. This chain joins TRBV11-2 and TRBJ1-2; D remains ambiguous. V gave up 10 bases and J gave up 0 bases, with 6 bases separating them. The CDR3 is 11 residues long. Germline lookup yields CDR1 SGHAT and CDR2 FQNNGV. The CDR3 bases are TGTGCCACGGCCGCTAACTATGGCTACACCTTC. It yields the protein CATAANYGYTF.

This clonotype was counted many times. This chain connects TRBV7-9 to TRBJ2-1; tentatively, D is TRBD1 or TRBD2 (7 bases each). The V gene's germline CDR1 is SEHNR and CDR2 FQNEAQ (reference sequence). V lost 4 bases and J lost 6, with 16 bases in between. The CDR3 is 15 amino acids. CDR3 sequence reads: CASSSGGGSLNEQFF. The CDR3, as DNA: TGTGCCAGCAGCTCAGGGGGGGGAAGCCTCAATGAGCAGTTCTTC. The full variable domain, in which reference TRBV7-9 and TRBJ2-1 provide the parts outside the CDR3, is DTGVSQNPRHKITKRGQNVTFRCDPISEHNRLYWYRQTLGQGPEFLTYFQNEAQLEKSRLLSDRFSAERPKGSFSTLEIQRTEQGDSAMYLCASSSGGGSLNEQFFGPGTRLTVL.

The genes are TRBV6-1 and TRBJ2-3; TRBD1 agrees at 10 bases. With V trimmed by 5 bases and J by 6 bases, 11 bases remained unmatched. The length of the CDR3 is 16 residues. Germline CDR1 and CDR2: MNHNS and SASEGT. CDR3 sequence (DNA): TGTGCCAGCAGTCGACTGACGACAGGGGGCCTTGATACGCAGTATTTT. Translation gives CASSRLTTGGLDTQYF.

In this sample, this clonotype turned up a few times. The CDR3 DNA reads TGCGCCAGCAGCCACCCGCTTGGGTCGGGGGGCTACACCTTC. The encoded protein is CASSHPLGSGGYTF. This chain links TRBV4-1 with TRBJ1-2; no definite D call. This CDR3 comprises 14 residues. V was clipped by 3 bases and J by 8 bases, with 16 bases between them. Germline CDR1 and CDR2: MGHRA and YSYEKL.

This clonotype came up a few times. The V and J genes are TRBV6-5 and TRBJ2-2, with 9 bases matching TRBD1. The germline gives CDR1 MNHEY, CDR2 SVGAGI. The CDR3 has 15 amino acids. The V segment lost 5 bases and the J segment 4 bases; nucleotides outside the gene matches: 5. The DNA of the CDR3 is TGTGCCAGCAGTCCAGGACAGGGGAGCACCGGGGAGCTGTTTTTT. Protein: CASSPGQGSTGELFF.

In this sample, this clonotype turned up a few times. This CDR3 is CASSFTGNEKLFF. The DNA for the CDR3 is TGTGCCAGCAGCTTTACGGGGAATGAAAAACTGTTTTTT. The rearrangement uses TRBV7-2 and TRBJ1-4, with no clear D. The CDR3 is made up of 13 amino acids. Germline V gene sequence: CDR1 SGHTA, CDR2 FQGNSA. Trimming left V 3 bases short and J 5 bases short, with 7 bases between. The variable domain in full, with the rest retrieved from reference TRBV7-2 and TRBJ1-4, is GAGVSQSPSNKVTEKGKDVELRCDPISGHTALYWYRQSLGQGLEFLIYFQGNSAPDKSGLPSDRFSAERTGGSVSTLTIQRTQQEDSAVYLCASSFTGNEKLFFGSGTQLSVL.

There are a few counts of this clonotype. V is TRBV5-4 and J is TRBJ2-5; TRBD1 might be the D (6 bases). Germline V lookup: CDR1 SGHNT, CDR2 YYREEE (reference sequence). There are 13 residues in the CDR3. Trimming took 2 bases from V and 4 from J, leaving 9 bases between them. The CDR3 is CASSLTQGETQYF. The DNA for the CDR3 is TGTGCCAGCAGCTTAACACAGGGAGAGACCCAGTACTTC.

For this clonotype: The missing conserved phenylalanine or tryptophan at the end of this CDR3 makes a read error likely. As DNA, the CDR3 is TGTGCCATCAGCCCAGGGGACAAGCAGTACCTC. This gives the protein CAISPGDKQYL. The V and J genes are TRBV10-3 and TRBJ2-7; D might be TRBD1 (6 bases). The V end lost 6 bases, the J end lost 8 bases, and 11 bases lay between the germline ends. CDR3 length equals 11 residues. Germline V lookup: CDR1 ENHRY, CDR2 SYGVKD.

The chain carries TRBV12-3 or TRBV12-4 and TRBJ2-3, with D possibly matching TRBD2 (6 bases). V was pared by 6 bases and J by 4 bases, with 17 bases between. The CDR3 runs to 15 residues. The CDR3 nucleotides read TGTGCCAGCAGGGGGACGGGGACTGGTCCAGATACGCAGTATTTT. Protein: CASRGTGTGPDTQYF.

This clonotype was observed a handful of times. V gene TRBV14 combines with J gene TRBJ2-1; weak D call: TRBD2 (5 bases). The V end lost 1 base, the J end lost 7 bases, and 8 bases lay between the germline ends. The CDR3 is made up of 13 amino acids. Germline loops: CDR1 SGHDN, CDR2 FVKESK. The CDR3 nucleotides read TGTGCCAGCAGCCAAGCAAGAGGGAATGAGCAGTTCTTC. It is translated as CASSQARGNEQFF.

This clonotype was picked up a small number of times. The V call is TRBV5-4, the J call TRBJ2-2, with a weak D call TRBD2 (5 bases). Germline V gives CDR1 SGHNT, CDR2 YYREEE (reference sequence). The CDR3 sequence is 13 residues long. The V and J ends lost 5 bases and 1 base respectively, with 6 bases between them. DNA of the CDR3: TGTGCCAGCAGGGAGGTGAACACCGGGGAGCTGTTTTTT. Its translation is CASREVNTGELFF. Full variable domain (rest looked up from reference TRBV5-4 and TRBJ2-2): ETGVTQSPTHLIKTRGQQVTLRCSSQSGHNTVSWYQQALGQGPQFIFQYYREEENGRGNFPPRFSGLQFPNYSSELNVNALELDDSALYLCASREVNTGELFFGEGSRLTVL.

The CDR3 sequence is CASPFGREGLGETQYF. CDR3 DNA: TGTGCCAGCCCCTTCGGCAGGGAGGGACTGGGGGAGACCCAGTACTTC. This chain uses TRBV6-1 with TRBJ2-5; 7 bases match TRBD2. Per germline, CDR1 MNHNS and CDR2 SASEGT. This CDR3 spans 16 amino acids. The V gene end was trimmed by 8 bases and the J gene end by 5 bases; junction bases not matched to a gene: 17.

This clonotype was recorded many times. The chain combines TRBV5-1 with TRBJ2-7; a weak D match, TRBD1 (5 bases). Germline V gene data show CDR1 as SGHRS and CDR2 as YFSETQ. The V gene lost 0 bases and the J gene lost 2 bases, with 12 bases spanning the gap. CDR3 length equals 15 residues. The CDR3 region is CASSLGPGMAYEQYF. CDR3 nucleotides: TGCGCCAGCAGCTTGGGTCCAGGGATGGCCTACGAGCAGTACTTC.

In its sample, this clonotype was seen a few times. The V call is TRBV20-1, the J call TRBJ2-3, with TRBD2 as a possible D gene (6 bases). The CDR3 loop spans 14 amino acids. Germline V lookup: CDR1 DFQATT, CDR2 SNEGSKA (reference sequence). Trimming stripped 5 bases from V and 2 bases from J, with 14 bases between. In DNA, the CDR3 is TGCAGTGCTGCCGGACTATCCTTCACAGATACGCAGTATTTT. The encoded protein is CSAAGLSFTDTQYF.